This TCR beta chain is from a study of memory CD4+ T cells and cytomegalovirus serostatus. For the study at large: Of the healthy Belgian adults, several were CMV seropositive and 24 seronegative. The study, taken as a whole, reports: A US-trained random forest predicted CMV serostatus with median AUC 0.91. About two fifths of the roughly 150 known CMV-associated TCRbeta sequences appeared in CD4+ memory.

Original analysis: After removing out-of-frame reads, over 2 million distinct TCRbeta sequences remained. Sequencing was performed with immunoSEQ multiplex PCR; in TCRdb, only in-frame clones are kept and a portion is missing. V, J and clone size are those of that table, while D and trimming were read from the DNA. This table holds some 52,000 clones, over 60% found once. Single viable CD3+CD4+CD8-CD45RO+ cells were sorted as the memory CD4+ T cells. Concerning this clone: The antigen remains undetermined.

Germline loops: CDR1 KGHSH, CDR2 LQKENI. Between the trimmed V and J ends, which lost 2 bases and 6 bases, there was a span of 10 bases. The CDR3 has 13 residues. This sequence originates from an adult in good health and CMV-seropositive. The V gene is TRBV18, the J gene TRBJ1-1; D is unresolved. The sequenced sample consisted of memory CD4+ T cells from blood. The CDR3 coding sequence is TGTGCCAGCTCACCAGAGTGGCGCGCTGAAGCTTTCTTT. Its protein product is CASSPEWRAEAFF. Looking up the rest from reference TRBV18 and TRBJ1-1 gives the full variable domain: NAGVMQNPRHLVRRRGQEARLRCSPMKGHSHVYWYRQLPEEGLKFMVYLQKENIIDESGMPKERFSAEFPKEGPSILRIQQVVRGDSAAYFCASSPEWRAEAFFGQGTRLTVV.